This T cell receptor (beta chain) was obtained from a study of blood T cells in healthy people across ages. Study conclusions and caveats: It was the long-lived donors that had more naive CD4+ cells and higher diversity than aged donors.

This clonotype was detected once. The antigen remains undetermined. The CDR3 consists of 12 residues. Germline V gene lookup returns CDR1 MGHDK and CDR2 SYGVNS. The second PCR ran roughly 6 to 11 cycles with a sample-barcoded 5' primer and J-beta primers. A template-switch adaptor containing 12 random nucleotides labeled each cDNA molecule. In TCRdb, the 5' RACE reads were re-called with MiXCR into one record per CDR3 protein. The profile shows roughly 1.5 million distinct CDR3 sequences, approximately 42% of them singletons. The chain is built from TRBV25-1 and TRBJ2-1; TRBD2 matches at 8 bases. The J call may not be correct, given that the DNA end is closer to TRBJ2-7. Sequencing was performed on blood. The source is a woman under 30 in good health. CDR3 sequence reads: CASSAGGDEQYF. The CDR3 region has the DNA TGTGCCAGCAGTGCCGGGGGGGATGAGCAGTACTTC.